A selection of T cell receptor beta chains follows, all from one sample in a study of shared clonotypes between healthy human individuals. The assay was immunoSEQ multiplex PCR, and TCRdb's table has in-frame clones only and misses some. The table lists over 800,000 clones, nearly 95% of them singletons, with around 24% in the top ten. The sequenced material came from naive CD8+ T cells sorted from blood. All receptors come from a man younger than 40 in good health. Both conserved end residues are part of each CDR3. The order of the fields is J gene, clone size, D gene, V gene, CDR3 protein, CDR3 DNA. A D gene is named only where the DNA matches it firmly. The size entry is marked missing in some rows and otherwise reads once, few, many or a size class.

TRBJ1-5,.,.,TRBV7-9,CASSPPGSNQPQHF,TGTGCCAGCAGCCCGCCAGGGAGCAATCAGCCCCAGCATTTT
TRBJ2-7,.,.,TRBV5-1,CASSLRGTYEQYF,TGCGCCAGCAGCTTACGTGGGACCTACGAGCAGTACTTC
TRBJ2-7,.,TRBD1,TRBV28,CASSPPRGLYEQYF,TGTGCCAGCAGTCCCCCCAGGGGGCTGTACGAGCAGTACTTC
TRBJ1-1,.,.,TRBV7-8,CASSPGGGTTEAFF,TGTGCCAGCAGCCCCGGCGGGGGGACCACTGAAGCTTTCTTT
TRBJ2-7,.,.,TRBV4-1,CASSQETWGDYEQYF,TGCGCCAGCAGCCAAGAGACCTGGGGAGACTACGAGCAGTACTTC
TRBJ2-7,.,TRBD2,TRBV4-1,CASSQDDGLGAYEQYF,TGCGCCAGCAGCCAAGATGACGGACTAGGAGCCTACGAGCAGTACTTC
TRBJ2-2,.,.,TRBV4-1,CASSQRTVNTGELFF,TGCGCCAGCAGCCAACGGACAGTGAACACCGGGGAGCTGTTTTTT
TRBJ2-7,.,.,TRBV5-1,CASSSESLYEQYF,TGCGCCAGCAGCTCCGAATCTTTATACGAGCAGTACTTC
TRBJ2-1,.,.,TRBV6-5,CASSYTFWPGNEQFF,TGTGCCAGCAGTTACACCTTCTGGCCGGGCAATGAGCAGTTCTTC
TRBJ2-3,.,.,TRBV7-8,CASSSDKGSTDTQYF,TGTGCCAGCAGTTCAGACAAGGGGTCCACAGATACGCAGTATTTT
TRBJ2-7,.,.,TRBV10-3,CATTAGTLLYEQYF,TGTGCCACCACCGCCGGGACCCTTCTGTACGAGCAGTACTTC
TRBJ2-1,.,.,TRBV6-4,CASSRDSAPISEQFF,TGTGCCAGCAGCAGGGATTCGGCCCCAATCTCTGAGCAGTTCTTC
TRBJ2-7,.,TRBD1,TRBV11-2,CASSFGQGMYEQYF,TGTGCCAGCAGCTTTGGACAGGGCATGTACGAGCAGTACTTC
TRBJ1-1,.,.,TRBV6-1,CASSPYGDTEAFF,TGTGCCAGCAGCCCCTATGGGGACACTGAAGCTTTCTTT
TRBJ1-1,.,TRBD1,TRBV5-1,CASSKRQGFDTEAFF,TGCGCCAGCAGCAAGCGACAGGGTTTCGACACTGAAGCTTTCTTT
TRBJ2-1,.,.,TRBV7-9,CASSLEGGADEQFF,TGTGCCAGCAGCTTAGAAGGGGGAGCCGATGAGCAGTTCTTC
TRBJ2-1,.,TRBD2,TRBV9,CASSASGRAFNEQFF,TGTGCCAGCAGCGCTAGCGGGAGGGCCTTCAATGAGCAGTTCTTC
TRBJ2-7,.,TRBD1,TRBV29-1,CSVETGVPYEQYF,TGCAGCGTTGAGACAGGGGTCCCCTACGAGCAGTACTTC
TRBJ2-7,.,TRBD1,TRBV9,CASSPSGTGFYEQYF,TGTGCCAGCAGCCCCTCCGGGACAGGGTTCTACGAGCAGTACTTC
TRBJ1-3,.,.,TRBV7-8,CASSAGVLSGNTIYF,TGTGCCAGCAGCGCGGGAGTCCTCTCTGGAAACACCATATATTTT
TRBJ2-1,.,TRBD2,TRBV15,CATSRSNPGLGYNEQFF,TGTGCCACCAGCAGGTCGAATCCGGGACTAGGCTATAATGAGCAGTTCTTC
TRBJ1-5,.,TRBD1,TRBV5-1,CASSQTGVDQPQHF,TGCGCCAGCAGCCAGACAGGGGTTGATCAGCCCCAGCATTTT
TRBJ2-7,.,.,TRBV27,CASSITGYYEQYF,TGTGCCAGCAGTATCACAGGTTACTACGAGCAGTACTTC
TRBJ2-7,.,TRBD2,TRBV27,CASSLGYSSGASSYEQYF,TGTGCCAGCAGTTTAGGGTATTCCAGCGGGGCAAGCTCCTACGAGCAGTACTTC
TRBJ2-5,.,TRBD2,TRBV19,CASSLSALAGGIGEETQYF,TGTGCCAGTAGTCTGTCTGCGTTAGCGGGAGGGATAGGGGAAGAGACCCAGTACTTC
TRBJ2-1,.,TRBD2,TRBV4-1,CASRGLAGRSNEQFF,TGCGCCAGCAGGGGACTAGCGGGACGTTCTAATGAGCAGTTCTTC
TRBJ2-7,.,.,TRBV6-5,CASSPGVFVNEQYF,TGTGCCAGCAGCCCAGGAGTGTTTGTGAACGAGCAGTACTTC
TRBJ2-1,.,.,TRBV7-9,CASSLARSGQEQFF,TGTGCCAGCAGCTTAGCGCGTTCAGGCCAGGAGCAGTTCTTC
TRBJ2-1,.,.,TRBV6-1,CASNKLGYNEQFF,TGTGCCAGCAATAAACTAGGTTACAATGAGCAGTTCTTC
TRBJ2-5,.,.,TRBV9,CASSARDDDQETQYF,TGTGCCAGCAGCGCCCGGGACGACGACCAAGAGACCCAGTACTTC
TRBJ2-7,.,.,TRBV11-2,CASSLERENYEQYF,TGTGCCAGCAGCTTAGAAAGGGAGAACTACGAGCAGTACTTC
TRBJ1-4,.,.,TRBV4-1,CASSGGLNEKLFF,TGCGCCAGCAGTGGTGGACTTAATGAAAAACTGTTTTTT
TRBJ1-4,.,.,TRBV28,CASSTGQPNEKLFF,TGTGCCAGCAGTACGGGACAACCTAATGAAAAACTGTTTTTT
TRBJ2-7,.,.,TRBV5-1,CASRKSHEQYF,TGCGCCAGCAGAAAATCCCACGAGCAGTACTTC
TRBJ2-1,.,.,TRBV11-3,CASSLGGEQFF,TGTGCCAGCAGCTTAGGGGGTGAGCAGTTCTTC
TRBJ2-1,.,.,TRBV27,CASSLDASSYNEQFF,TGTGCCAGCAGTTTAGACGCGAGCTCCTACAATGAGCAGTTCTTC
TRBJ2-7,.,TRBD2,TRBV13,CASSLMGGNYEQYF,TGTGCCAGCAGCTTAATGGGGGGGAACTACGAGCAGTACTTC
TRBJ2-3,.,.,TRBV19,CASSITPTSTQYF,TGTGCCAGTAGTATAACCCCCACTAGCACGCAGTATTTT
TRBJ2-5,.,.,TRBV5-8,CASSWGSRGRETQYF,TGTGCCAGCAGCTGGGGTTCGAGGGGAAGAGAGACCCAGTACTTC
TRBJ2-5,.,TRBD2,TRBV4-3,CASSQVQAGYQETQYF,TGCGCCAGCAGCCAAGTTCAAGCGGGGTACCAAGAGACCCAGTACTTC
TRBJ2-1,.,.,TRBV7-9,CASRLAGGSYNEQFF,TGTGCCAGCAGGCTGGCAGGCGGCTCCTACAATGAGCAGTTCTTC
TRBJ2-1,.,TRBD2,TRBV4-1,CASSQILAEYNEQFF,TGCGCCAGCAGCCAAATACTAGCGGAGTACAATGAGCAGTTCTTC
TRBJ2-1,.,TRBD1,TRBV4-2,CASSQEPGTGYSNEQFF,TGTGCCAGCAGCCAAGAGCCCGGGACAGGGTATTCCAATGAGCAGTTCTTC
TRBJ2-5,.,.,TRBV7-9,CASRGETQYF,TGTGCCAGCAGGGGAGAGACCCAGTACTTC
TRBJ2-1,.,.,TRBV15,CATSREWPGNSYNEQFF,TGTGCCACCAGCAGAGAGTGGCCCGGGAACTCCTACAATGAGCAGTTCTTC
TRBJ2-7,.,.,TRBV7-8,CASSLEPYEQYF,TGTGCCAGCAGCTTAGAACCCTACGAGCAGTACTTC
TRBJ2-7,.,TRBD1,TRBV27,CASSFGTGPYEQYF,TGTGCCAGCAGTTTCGGGACAGGTCCGTACGAGCAGTACTTC
TRBJ2-1,.,TRBD2,TRBV19,CASSIDLAGHYNEQFF,TGTGCCAGTAGTATAGATCTAGCGGGACACTACAATGAGCAGTTCTTC
TRBJ1-1,.,TRBD1,TRBV11-2,CASRRPGTGNTEAFF,TGTGCCAGCAGACGACCTGGGACAGGGAACACTGAAGCTTTCTTT
TRBJ2-7,once,TRBD1,TRBV13,CASSLEGQGLYEQYF,TGTGCCAGCAGCTTAGAGGGACAGGGCCTCTACGAGCAGTACTTC